This T cell receptor beta chain comes out of a study of a mutant IDH1 vaccine in newly diagnosed glioma (dated by TCRdb to 2020 to 2023). Study-level background: In the chemotherapy-containing groups, vaccination started alongside temozolomide cycles, whereas in patients who had radiotherapy alone it started 4-6 weeks after radiotherapy. The week-35 safety follow-up took place at visit V12, and the week-47 end of study took place at visit V13. Prior to enrollment, standard therapy consisting of radiotherapy alone, temozolomide alone, or radiochemotherapy with temozolomide had been administered to patients, with the combination being received by most patients. Longitudinal TCRB deep sequencing was done for some 26 treated patients, wherever samples were available for exploratory analyses. The approximately 29 treated patients were around 62% male and roughly 40% female, with a mean age of about 38 years. Peripheral blood was collected at six visits: V03 (baseline), V05, V07, V10, V12 and V13.

V is cut by 10 bases and J by 1 base, and the space between the germline ends is 17 bases. CDR1 and CDR2 are drawn from the germline V gene: MNHNS, SASEGT. Taken from cysteine to phenylalanine, the CDR3 has 14 residues. The only DNA kept is the CDR3, 42 bases in frame from the first base. Points the paper makes about the study in general: Availability determined which PBMC samples were chosen for TCRB deep sequencing. The authors noted that analyses of patient blood samples could not be reproduced because of sample limitations. Pseudoprogression seemed to be unrelated to changes in the top peripheral T cell clonotypes found by TCRB sequencing. Across multiple MHC alleles, vaccine-induced immune responses were seen in approximately 93% of patients.

To note about this clone: Its cognate antigen has yet to be identified. The sample holds no much larger clone one base away, and base qualities are not on file.

The time point label on this specimen signifies: week 35, safety follow-up. Each vaccine dose, consisting of 300 ug of a 20-mer mutant IDH1 peptide in Montanide, was administered subcutaneously with topical imiquimod. Patients received eight vaccinations in weeks 1, 3, 5, 7, 11, 15, 19 and 23, corresponding to visits V03 through V10. The donors had newly diagnosed IDH1-mutant astrocytomas of WHO grade 3 or 4 that showed loss of nuclear ATRX. The samples were drawn from NOA16, a multicentre, single-arm, open-label phase I trial in Germany that tested a mutant IDH1 peptide vaccine in humans for the first time. Genomic DNA for TCRB sequencing was extracted from EDTA blood using the DNeasy Blood and Tissue Kit. The protocol used for the library was the immunoSEQ multiplex PCR assay. Rearranged TCR beta chain sequences were amplified with the hsTCRB Kit following the manufacturer's protocol. Sequencing of TCRB libraries was carried out on an Illumina MiSeq. The study's processing was this. The proprietary platform of the kit vendor was used for demultiplexing, trimming and gene mapping. TCRdb obtained this table from immuneACCESS and retained in-frame rearrangements with V and J assigned. These tables miss some clones; where compared with another copy, unresolved V genes account for less than half of the shortfall, and the remainder is unexplained. V, J and clone size reflect that table, while D and trimming were determined from the DNA. Present in this sample are around 52,000 clones, 60% to 85% of which were seen just once. Clones ranked in the top ten supply 9.5% to 15% of the sample.

Sequencing used PBMCs, obtained from a glioma patient whose treatment included an IDH1 peptide vaccine. The source is a man in his forties with glioma. Here the chain combines TRBV6-1 and TRBJ2-7; no D gene call is confident. The CDR3 has the sequence CATTDGRPSYEQYF. The DNA sequence is given as TGTGCCACCACAGACGGCAGACCATCCTACGAGCAGTACTTC.